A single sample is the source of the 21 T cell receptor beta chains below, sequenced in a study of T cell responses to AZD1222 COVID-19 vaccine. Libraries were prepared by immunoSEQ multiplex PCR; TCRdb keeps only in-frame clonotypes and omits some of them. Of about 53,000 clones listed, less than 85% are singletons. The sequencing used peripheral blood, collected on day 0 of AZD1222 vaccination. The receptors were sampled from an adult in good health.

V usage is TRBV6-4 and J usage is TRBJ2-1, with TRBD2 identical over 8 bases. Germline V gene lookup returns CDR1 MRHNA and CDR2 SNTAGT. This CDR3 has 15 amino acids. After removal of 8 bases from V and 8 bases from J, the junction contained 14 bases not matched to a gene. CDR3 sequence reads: CASQGRAGVVDEQFF. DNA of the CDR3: TGTGCCAGCCAGGGACGAGCGGGAGTGGTCGATGAGCAGTTCTTC.

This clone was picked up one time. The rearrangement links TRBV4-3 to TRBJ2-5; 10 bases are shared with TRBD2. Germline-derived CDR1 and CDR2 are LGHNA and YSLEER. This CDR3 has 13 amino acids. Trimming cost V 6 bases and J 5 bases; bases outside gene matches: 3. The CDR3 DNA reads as TGCGCCAGCAGGGCTAGCGGGAGTGAGACCCAGTACTTC. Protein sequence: CASRASGSETQYF.

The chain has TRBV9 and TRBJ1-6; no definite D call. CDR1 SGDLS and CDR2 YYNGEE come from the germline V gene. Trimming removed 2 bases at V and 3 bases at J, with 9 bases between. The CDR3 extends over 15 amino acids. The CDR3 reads CASSVSRDYNSPLHF. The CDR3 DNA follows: TGTGCCAGCAGCGTCTCGAGGGACTATAATTCACCCCTCCACTTT.

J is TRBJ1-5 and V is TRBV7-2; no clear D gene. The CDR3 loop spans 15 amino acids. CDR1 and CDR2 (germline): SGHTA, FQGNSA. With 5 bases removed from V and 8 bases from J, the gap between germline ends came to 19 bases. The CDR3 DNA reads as TGTGCCAGCAGCGGGGAGGGAGGGATAGGAGAGCCCCAGCATTTT. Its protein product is CASSGEGGIGEPQHF.

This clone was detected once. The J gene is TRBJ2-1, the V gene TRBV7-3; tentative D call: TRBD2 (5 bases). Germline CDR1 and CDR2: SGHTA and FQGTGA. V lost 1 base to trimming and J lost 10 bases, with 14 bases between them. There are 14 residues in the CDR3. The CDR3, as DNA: TGTGCCAGCAGCTTAATGGGAGTAACGGGGGAGCAGTTCTTC. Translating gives CASSLMGVTGEQFF.

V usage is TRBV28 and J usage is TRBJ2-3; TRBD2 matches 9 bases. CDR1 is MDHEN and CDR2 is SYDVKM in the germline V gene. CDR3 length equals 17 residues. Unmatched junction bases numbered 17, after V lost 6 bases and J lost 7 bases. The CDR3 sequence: CASSTPRSSGGRYTQYF. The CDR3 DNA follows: TGTGCCAGCAGCACCCCTCGGAGCAGCGGGGGGAGGTATACGCAGTATTTT.

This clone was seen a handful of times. CDR3 DNA: TGTGCCAGCAGCTTGGGAGTGGGGCGGCGTGAGCAGTTCTTC. It specifies CASSLGVGRREQFF. This chain connects TRBV7-2 to TRBJ2-1; D possibly uses TRBD1 or TRBD2 (5 bases each). The CDR3 has 14 residues. Germline V gives CDR1 SGHTA, CDR2 FQGNSA. Trimming cost V 3 bases and J 9 bases, with 15 bases left between them.

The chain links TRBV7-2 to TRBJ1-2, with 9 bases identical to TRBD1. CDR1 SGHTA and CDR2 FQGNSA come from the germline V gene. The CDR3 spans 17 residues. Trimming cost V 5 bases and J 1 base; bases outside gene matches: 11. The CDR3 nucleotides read TGTGCCAGCAGCCCCTACAGGGGGCGCCTTGTTAACTATGGCTACACCTTC. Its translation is CASSPYRGRLVNYGYTF.

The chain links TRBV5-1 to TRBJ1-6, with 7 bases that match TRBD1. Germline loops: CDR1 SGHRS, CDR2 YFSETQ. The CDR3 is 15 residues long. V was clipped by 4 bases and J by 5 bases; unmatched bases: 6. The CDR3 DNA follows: TGCGCCAGCAGCGGGGGACAGTTTGATAATTCACCCCTCCACTTT. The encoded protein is CASSGGQFDNSPLHF.

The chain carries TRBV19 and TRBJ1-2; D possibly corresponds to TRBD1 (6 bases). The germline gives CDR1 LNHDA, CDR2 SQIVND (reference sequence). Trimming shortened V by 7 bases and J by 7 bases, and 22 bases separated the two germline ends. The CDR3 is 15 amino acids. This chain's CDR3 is CASTLGSTGAGGYTF. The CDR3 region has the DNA TGTGCCAGTACCCTAGGTTCGACGGGGGCTGGTGGCTACACCTTC.

The DNA of the CDR3 is TGTGCCAGCAGCGTAGACAGCGGGAGGTCTTACGACGGGGAGCTGTTTTTT. Translation: CASSVDSGRSYDGELFF. The V and J genes are TRBV9 and TRBJ2-2; TRBD2 aligns across 9 bases. Germline V gives CDR1 SGDLS, CDR2 YYNGEE. CDR3 size: 17 residues. J gave up 7 bases and V 0 bases, and 10 bases lay outside the gene matches.

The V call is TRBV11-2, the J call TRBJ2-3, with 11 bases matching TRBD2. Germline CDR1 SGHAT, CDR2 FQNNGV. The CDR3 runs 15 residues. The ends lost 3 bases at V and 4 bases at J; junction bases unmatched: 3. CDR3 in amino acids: CASSFSGREADTQYF. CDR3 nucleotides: TGTGCCAGCAGCTTTAGCGGGAGGGAGGCAGATACGCAGTATTTT.

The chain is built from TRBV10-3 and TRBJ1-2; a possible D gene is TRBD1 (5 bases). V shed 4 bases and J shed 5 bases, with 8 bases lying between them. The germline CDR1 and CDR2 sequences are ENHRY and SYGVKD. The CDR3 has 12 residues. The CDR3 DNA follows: TGTGCCATCAGTGGACAGCAATATGGCTACACCTTC. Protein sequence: CAISGQQYGYTF.

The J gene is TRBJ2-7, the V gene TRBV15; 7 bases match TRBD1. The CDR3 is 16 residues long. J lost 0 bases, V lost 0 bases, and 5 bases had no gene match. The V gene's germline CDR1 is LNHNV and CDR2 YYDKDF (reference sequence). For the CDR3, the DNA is TGTGCCACCAGCAGAGATAGGGGACAGAGCTCCTACGAGCAGTACTTC. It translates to CATSRDRGQSSYEQYF.

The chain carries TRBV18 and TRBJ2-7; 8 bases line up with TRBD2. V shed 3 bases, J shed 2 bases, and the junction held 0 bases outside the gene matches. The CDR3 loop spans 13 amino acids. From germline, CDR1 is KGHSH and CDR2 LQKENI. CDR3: CASSPSGTYEQYF. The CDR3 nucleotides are TGTGCCAGCTCACCTAGCGGGACCTACGAGCAGTACTTC.

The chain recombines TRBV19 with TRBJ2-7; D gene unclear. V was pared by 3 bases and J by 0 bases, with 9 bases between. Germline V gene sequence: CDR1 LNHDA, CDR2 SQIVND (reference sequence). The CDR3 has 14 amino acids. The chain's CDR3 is CASSMVQSSYEQYF. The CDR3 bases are TGTGCCAGTAGTATGGTACAGAGCTCCTACGAGCAGTACTTC.

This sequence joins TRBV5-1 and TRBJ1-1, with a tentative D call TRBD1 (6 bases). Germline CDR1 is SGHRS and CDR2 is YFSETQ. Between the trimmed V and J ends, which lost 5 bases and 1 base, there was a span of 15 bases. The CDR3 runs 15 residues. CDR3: CASRPTGHQNTEAFF. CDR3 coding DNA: TGCGCCAGCAGACCGACGGGACATCAGAACACTGAAGCTTTCTTT. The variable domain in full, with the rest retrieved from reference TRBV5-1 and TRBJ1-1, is KAGVTQTPRYLIKTRGQQVTLSCSPISGHRSVSWYQQTPGQGLQFLFEYFSETQRNKGNFPGRFSGRQFSNSRSEMNVSTLELGDSALYLCASRPTGHQNTEAFFGQGTRLTVV.

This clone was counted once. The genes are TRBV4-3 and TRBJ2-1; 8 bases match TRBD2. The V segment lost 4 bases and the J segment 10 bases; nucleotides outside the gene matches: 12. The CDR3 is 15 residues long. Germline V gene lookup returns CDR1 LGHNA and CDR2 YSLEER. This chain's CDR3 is CASSLASGSRLEQFF. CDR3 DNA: TGCGCCAGCAGCCTAGCGAGCGGGAGTCGACTAGAGCAGTTCTTC.

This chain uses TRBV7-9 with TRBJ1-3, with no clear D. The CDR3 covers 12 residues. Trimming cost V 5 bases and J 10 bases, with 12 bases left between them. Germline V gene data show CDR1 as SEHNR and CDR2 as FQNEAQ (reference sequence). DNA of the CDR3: TGTGCCAGCAGCAGGCACGTCCAGACCATATATTTT. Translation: CASSRHVQTIYF.

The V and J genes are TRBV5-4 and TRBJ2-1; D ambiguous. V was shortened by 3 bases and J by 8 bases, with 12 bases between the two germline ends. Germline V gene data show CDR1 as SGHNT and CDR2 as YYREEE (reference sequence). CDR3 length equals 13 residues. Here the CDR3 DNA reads TGTGCCAGCAGCTCCCGAGTAGCCGATGAGCAGTTCTTC. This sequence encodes CASSSRVADEQFF.

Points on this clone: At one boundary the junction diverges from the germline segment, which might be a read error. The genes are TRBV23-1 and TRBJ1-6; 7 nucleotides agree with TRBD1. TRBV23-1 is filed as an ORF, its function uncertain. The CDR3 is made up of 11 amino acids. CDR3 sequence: CASSQPGDSVF. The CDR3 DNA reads TGCGCCAGCAGTCAACCTGGGGACAGTGTCTTT.